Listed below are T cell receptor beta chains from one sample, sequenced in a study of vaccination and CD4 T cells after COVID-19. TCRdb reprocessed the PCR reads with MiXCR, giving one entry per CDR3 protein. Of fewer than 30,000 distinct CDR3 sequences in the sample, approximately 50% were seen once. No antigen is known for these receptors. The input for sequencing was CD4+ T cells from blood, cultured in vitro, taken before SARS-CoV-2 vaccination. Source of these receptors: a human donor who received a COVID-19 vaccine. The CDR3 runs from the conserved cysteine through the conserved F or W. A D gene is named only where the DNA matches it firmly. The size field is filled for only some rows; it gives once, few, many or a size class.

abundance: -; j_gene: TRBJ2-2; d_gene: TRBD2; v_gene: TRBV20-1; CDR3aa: CSARDTQRGVTGELFF; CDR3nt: TGCAGTGCTAGAGATACCCAGCGGGGGGTCACCGGGGAGCTGTTTTTT
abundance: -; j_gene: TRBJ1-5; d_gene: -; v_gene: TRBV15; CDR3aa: CATSREISGSNQPQHF; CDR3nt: TGTGCCACCAGCAGAGAGATATCAGGGAGCAATCAGCCCCAGCATTTT
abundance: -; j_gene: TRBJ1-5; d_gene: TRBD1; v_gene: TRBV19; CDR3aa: CASSETPGQSNQPQHF; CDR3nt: TGTGCCAGTAGCGAAACTCCGGGACAGAGCAATCAGCCCCAGCATTTT
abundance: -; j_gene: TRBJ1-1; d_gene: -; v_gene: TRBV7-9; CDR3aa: CASSSGRQRNTEAFF; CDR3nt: TGTGCCAGCAGCTCCGGCAGACAAAGGAACACTGAAGCTTTCTTT
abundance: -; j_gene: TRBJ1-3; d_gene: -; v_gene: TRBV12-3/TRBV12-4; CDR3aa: CASSPGATGNTIYF; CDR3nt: TGTGCCAGCAGTCCCGGGGCCACTGGAAACACCATATATTTT
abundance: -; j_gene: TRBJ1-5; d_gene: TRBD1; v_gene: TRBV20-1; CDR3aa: CSARYRGSGAQHF; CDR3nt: TGCAGTGCTAGATACAGGGGGTCAGGAGCCCAGCATTTT
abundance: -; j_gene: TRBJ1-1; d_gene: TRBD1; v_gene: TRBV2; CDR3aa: CASSRDRGQDTEAFF; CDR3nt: TGTGCCAGCAGCCGGGACAGGGGGCAGGACACTGAAGCTTTCTTT
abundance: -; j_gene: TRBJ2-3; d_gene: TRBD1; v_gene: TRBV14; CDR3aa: CASKHRGSTDTQYF; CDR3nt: TGTGCCAGCAAACACAGGGGGAGCACAGATACGCAGTATTTT
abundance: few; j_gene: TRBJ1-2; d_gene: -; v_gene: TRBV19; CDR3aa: CASSPSSTGFNYGYTF; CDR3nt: TGTGCCAGTAGTCCCTCATCAACAGGGTTTAACTATGGCTACACCTTC
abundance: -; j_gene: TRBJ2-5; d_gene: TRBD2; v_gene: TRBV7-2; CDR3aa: CASSRRPGLAKETQYF; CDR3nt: TGTGCCAGCAGCAGGCGCCCGGGACTAGCGAAAGAGACCCAGTACTTC
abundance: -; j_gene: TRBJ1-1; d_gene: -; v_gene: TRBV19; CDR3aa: CASSPPLGEAFF; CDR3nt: TGTGCCAGTAGTCCGCCTTTGGGTGAAGCTTTCTTT
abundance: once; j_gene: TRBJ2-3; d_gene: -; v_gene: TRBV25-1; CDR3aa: CASSEPGRIPYF; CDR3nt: TGTGCCAGCAGTGAACCGGGACGGATACCGTATTTT
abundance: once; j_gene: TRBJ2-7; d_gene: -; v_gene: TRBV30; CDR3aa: CAWSLPGQPYEQYF; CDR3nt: TGTGCCTGGAGTCTGCCCGGGCAGCCCTACGAGCAGTACTTC
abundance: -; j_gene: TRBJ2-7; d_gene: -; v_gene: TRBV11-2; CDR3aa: CASSLAWQGRLYEQYF; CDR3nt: TGTGCCAGCAGCTTAGCCTGGCAGGGACGACTTTACGAGCAGTACTTC
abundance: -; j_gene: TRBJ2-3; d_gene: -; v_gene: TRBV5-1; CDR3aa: CASSLTQGGTDTQYF; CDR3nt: TGCGCCAGCAGCTTGACCCAGGGGGGTACAGATACGCAGTATTTT
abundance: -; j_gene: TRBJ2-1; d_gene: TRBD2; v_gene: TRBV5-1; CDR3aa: CASSNSGAAYNEQFF; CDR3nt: TGCGCCAGCAGTAATAGCGGGGCTGCTTACAATGAGCAGTTCTTC
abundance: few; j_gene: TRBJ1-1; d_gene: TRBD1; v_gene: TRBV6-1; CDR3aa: CASRQGASTGTEAFF; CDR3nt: TGTGCCAGCAGACAGGGGGCGTCTACGGGGACTGAAGCTTTCTTT
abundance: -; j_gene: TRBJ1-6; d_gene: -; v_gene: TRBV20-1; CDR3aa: CSARVRGGNYNSPLHF; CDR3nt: TGCAGTGCTAGAGTACGGGGGGGAAACTATAATTCACCCCTCCACTTT
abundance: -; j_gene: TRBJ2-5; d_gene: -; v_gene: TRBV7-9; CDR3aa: CASSATQETQYF; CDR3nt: TGTGCCAGCAGCGCGACGCAAGAGACCCAGTACTTC
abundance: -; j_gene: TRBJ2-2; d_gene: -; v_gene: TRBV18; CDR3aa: CASSPRGARTGELFF; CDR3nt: TGTGCCAGCTCACCACGAGGGGCCCGGACCGGGGAGCTGTTTTTT
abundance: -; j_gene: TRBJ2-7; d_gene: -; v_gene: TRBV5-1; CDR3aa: CASSLTGGDYEQCF; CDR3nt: TGCGCCAGCAGCTTGACAGGGGGGGACTACGAGCAGTGCTTC
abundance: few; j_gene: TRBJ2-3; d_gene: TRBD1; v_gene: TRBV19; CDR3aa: CASSMGTGDTQYF; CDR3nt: TGTGCCAGTAGTATGGGGACAGGGGATACGCAGTATTTT
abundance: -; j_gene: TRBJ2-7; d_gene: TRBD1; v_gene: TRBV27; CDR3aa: CASSLTRRDSRTYEQYF; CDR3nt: TGTGCCAGCAGTTTAACGCGTCGGGACAGCCGGACCTACGAGCAGTACTTC
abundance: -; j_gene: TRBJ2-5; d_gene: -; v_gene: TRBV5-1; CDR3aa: CASSLGGIGGQETQYF; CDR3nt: TGCGCCAGCAGCTTGGGGGGAATAGGGGGACAAGAGACCCAGTACTTC
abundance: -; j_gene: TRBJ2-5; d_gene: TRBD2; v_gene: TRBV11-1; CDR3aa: CASSLEGVAGGRRVETQYF; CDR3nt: TGTGCCAGCAGCTTAGAAGGGGTAGCGGGGGGTCGCCGGGTGGAGACCCAGTACTTC
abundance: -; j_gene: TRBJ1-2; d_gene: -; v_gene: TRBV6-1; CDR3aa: CARRPGRPYGYTF; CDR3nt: TGTGCCAGACGACCGGGCAGGCCCTATGGCTACACCTTC
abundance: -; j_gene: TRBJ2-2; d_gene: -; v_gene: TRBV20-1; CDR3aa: CSARGVEASTGELFF; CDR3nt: TGCAGTGCAAGGGGGGTCGAGGCGTCCACCGGGGAGCTGTTTTTT
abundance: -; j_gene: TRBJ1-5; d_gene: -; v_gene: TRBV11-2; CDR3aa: CASSLDLGGQPQHF; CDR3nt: TGTGCCAGCAGCTTAGATCTCGGGGGGCAGCCCCAGCATTTT
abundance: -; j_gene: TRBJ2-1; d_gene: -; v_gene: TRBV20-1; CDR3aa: CSARVGRGTYNEQFF; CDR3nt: TGCAGTGCTAGAGTGGGGCGGGGAACCTACAATGAGCAGTTCTTC
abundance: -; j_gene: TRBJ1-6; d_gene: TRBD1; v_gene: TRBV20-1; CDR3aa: CSADRTGRNSPLHF; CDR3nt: TGCAGTGCTGATAGGACAGGGAGGAATTCACCCCTCCACTTT
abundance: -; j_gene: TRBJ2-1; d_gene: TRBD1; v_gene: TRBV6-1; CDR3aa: CASADGQGQNNEQFF; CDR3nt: TGTGCCAGCGCCGATGGACAGGGTCAGAACAATGAGCAGTTCTTC
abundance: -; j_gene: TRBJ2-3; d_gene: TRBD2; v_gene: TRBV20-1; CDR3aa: CSARTSGGSSTDTQYF; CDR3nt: TGCAGTGCTAGAACTAGCGGGGGGTCGAGCACAGATACGCAGTATTTT
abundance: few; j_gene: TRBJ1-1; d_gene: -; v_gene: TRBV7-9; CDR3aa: CASSLAAANTEAFF; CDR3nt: TGTGCCAGCAGCTTAGCGGCTGCGAACACTGAAGCTTTCTTT
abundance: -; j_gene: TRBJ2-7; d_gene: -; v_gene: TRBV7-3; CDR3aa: CASSLTGRGTEQYF; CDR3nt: TGTGCCAGCAGCTTAACGGGGAGAGGGACCGAGCAGTACTTC
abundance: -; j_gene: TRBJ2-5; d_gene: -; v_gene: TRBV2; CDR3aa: CASIFVGGPTETQYF; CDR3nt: TGTGCCAGCATCTTCGTCGGGGGGCCGACAGAGACCCAGTACTTC
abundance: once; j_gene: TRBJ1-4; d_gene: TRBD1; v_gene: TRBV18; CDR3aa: CASSPTGESEKLFF; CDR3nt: TGTGCCAGCTCACCGACAGGGGAGAGTGAAAAACTGTTTTTT
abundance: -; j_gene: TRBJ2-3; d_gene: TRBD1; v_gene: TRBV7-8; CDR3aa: CASSPDGGTGGTQYF; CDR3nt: TGTGCCAGCAGCCCAGATGGAGGGACAGGCGGTACGCAGTATTTT
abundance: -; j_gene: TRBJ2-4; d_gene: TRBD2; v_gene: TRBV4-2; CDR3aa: CASSQGPLAGVNLAKNIQYF; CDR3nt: TGTGCCAGCAGCCAAGGTCCCCTAGCGGGGGTGAATCTAGCCAAAAACATTCAGTACTTC
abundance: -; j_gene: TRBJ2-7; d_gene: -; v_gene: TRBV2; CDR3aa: CASSISWLSYEQYF; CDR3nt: TGTGCCAGCAGTATTAGCTGGCTCTCCTACGAGCAGTACTTC
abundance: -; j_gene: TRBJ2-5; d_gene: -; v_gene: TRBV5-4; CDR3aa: CASSLALAREETQYF; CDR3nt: TGTGCCAGCAGCTTGGCCCTAGCGCGGGAAGAGACCCAGTACTTC
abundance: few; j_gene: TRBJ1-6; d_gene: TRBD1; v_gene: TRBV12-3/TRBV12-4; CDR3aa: CASSPPRRGDNSPLHF; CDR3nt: TGTGCCAGCAGTCCCCCCCGCAGGGGGGATAATTCACCCCTCCACTTT
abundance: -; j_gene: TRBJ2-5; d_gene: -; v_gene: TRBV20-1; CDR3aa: CSARDWGGRQETQYF; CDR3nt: TGCAGTGCTAGAGATTGGGGGGGCCGACAAGAGACCCAGTACTTC
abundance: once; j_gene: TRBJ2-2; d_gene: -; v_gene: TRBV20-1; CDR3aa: CSAWSSGTGELFF; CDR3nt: TGCAGTGCCTGGAGTAGTGGCACCGGGGAGCTGTTTTTT
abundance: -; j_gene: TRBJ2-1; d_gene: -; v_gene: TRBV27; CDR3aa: CASSFDSYNEQFF; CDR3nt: TGTGCCAGCAGTTTTGACAGCTACAATGAGCAGTTCTTC
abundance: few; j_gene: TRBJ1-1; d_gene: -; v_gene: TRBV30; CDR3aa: CAYRQNTEAFF; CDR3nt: TGTGCCTATAGACAGAACACTGAAGCTTTCTTT
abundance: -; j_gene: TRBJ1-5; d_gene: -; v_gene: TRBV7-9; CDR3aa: CASSLNRDQPQHF; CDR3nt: TGTGCCAGCAGCTTAAACAGGGATCAGCCCCAGCATTTT
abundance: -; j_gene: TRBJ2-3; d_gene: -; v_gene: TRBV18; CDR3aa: CASSPPGDTQYF; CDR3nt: TGTGCCAGCTCACCACCGGGTGATACGCAGTATTTT
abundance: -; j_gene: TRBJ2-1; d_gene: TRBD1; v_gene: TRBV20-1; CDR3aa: CSAGEDRGQYYEQFF; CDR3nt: TGCAGTGCGGGAGAGGACAGGGGGCAATATTATGAGCAGTTCTTC
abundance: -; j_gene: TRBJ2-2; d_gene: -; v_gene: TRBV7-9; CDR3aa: CASSFIPNYDPGELFF; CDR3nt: TGTGCCAGCAGCTTTATACCGAACTATGACCCCGGGGAGCTGTTTTTT
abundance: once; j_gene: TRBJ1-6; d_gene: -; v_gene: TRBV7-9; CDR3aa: CASSLDGSSYNSPFHF; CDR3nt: TGTGCCAGCAGCTTAGATGGGAGCTCCTATAATTCACCCTTCCACTTT
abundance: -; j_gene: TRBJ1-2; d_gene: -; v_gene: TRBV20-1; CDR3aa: CSASPTVDLYGYAF; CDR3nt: TGCAGTGCTAGCCCGACAGTCGACCTCTATGGCTACGCCTTC